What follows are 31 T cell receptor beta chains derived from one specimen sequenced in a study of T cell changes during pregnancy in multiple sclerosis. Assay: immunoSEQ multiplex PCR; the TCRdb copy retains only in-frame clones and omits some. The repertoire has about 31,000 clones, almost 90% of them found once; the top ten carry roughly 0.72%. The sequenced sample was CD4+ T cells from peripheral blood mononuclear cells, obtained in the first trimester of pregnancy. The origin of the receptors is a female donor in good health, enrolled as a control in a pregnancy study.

The CDR3 sequence is CASSQGKGVGFGYTF. As DNA, the CDR3 is TGCGCCAGCAGCCAAGGAAAGGGGGTCGGCTTTGGCTACACCTTC. The chain joins TRBV4-1 to TRBJ1-2; possibly TRBD1 for D (6 bases). This CDR3 contains 15 residues. The germline gives CDR1 MGHRA, CDR2 YSYEKL. The germline V and J ends were trimmed by 1 base and 7 bases, with 16 bases remaining between them.

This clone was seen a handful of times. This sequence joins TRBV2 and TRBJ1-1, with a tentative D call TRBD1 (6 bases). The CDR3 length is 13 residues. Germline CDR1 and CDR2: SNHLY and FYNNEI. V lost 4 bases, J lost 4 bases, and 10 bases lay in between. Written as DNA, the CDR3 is TGTGCCAGCAGTGGAGGGGGGGTCACTGAAGCTTTCTTT. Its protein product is CASSGGGVTEAFF.

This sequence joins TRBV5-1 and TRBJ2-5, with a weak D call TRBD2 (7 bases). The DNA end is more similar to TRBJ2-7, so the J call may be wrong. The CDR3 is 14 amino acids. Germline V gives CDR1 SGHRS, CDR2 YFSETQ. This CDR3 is CASSLVGGTYEQYF. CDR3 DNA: TGCGCCAGCAGCTTGGTGGGGGGGACATACGAGCAGTACTTC.

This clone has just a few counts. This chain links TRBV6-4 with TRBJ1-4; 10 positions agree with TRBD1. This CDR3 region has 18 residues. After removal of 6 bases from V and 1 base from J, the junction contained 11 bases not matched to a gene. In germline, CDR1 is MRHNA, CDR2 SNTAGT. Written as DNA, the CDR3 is TGTGCCAGCAGCGGGAGGGGGACAGGGGAGTTAACTAATGAAAAACTGTTTTTT. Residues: CASSGRGTGELTNEKLFF.

The CDR3 region is CATSRRTFFYSGANVLTF. The CDR3 DNA reads as TGTGCCACCAGCCGAAGGACATTTTTCTACTCTGGGGCCAACGTCCTGACTTTC. The chain carries TRBV15 and TRBJ2-6; D may be TRBD1 (5 bases). This CDR3 comprises 18 residues. The germline V gene has CDR1 LNHNV and CDR2 YYDKDF (reference sequence). The V end lost 5 bases, the J end lost 0 bases, and 17 bases lay between the germline ends.

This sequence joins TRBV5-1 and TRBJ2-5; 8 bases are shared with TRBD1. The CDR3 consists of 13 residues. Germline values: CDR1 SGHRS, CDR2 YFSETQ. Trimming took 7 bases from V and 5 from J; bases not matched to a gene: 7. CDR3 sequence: CASGQGSTETQYF. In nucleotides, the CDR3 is TGCGCCAGCGGACAGGGATCTACGGAGACCCAGTACTTC.

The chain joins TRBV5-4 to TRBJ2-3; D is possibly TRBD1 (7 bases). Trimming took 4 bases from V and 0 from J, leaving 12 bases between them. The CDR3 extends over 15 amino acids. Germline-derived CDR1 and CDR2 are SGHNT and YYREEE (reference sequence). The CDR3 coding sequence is TGTGCCAGCAGCGCGGGACAGCCTAGCACAGATACGCAGTATTTT. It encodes CASSAGQPSTDTQYF.

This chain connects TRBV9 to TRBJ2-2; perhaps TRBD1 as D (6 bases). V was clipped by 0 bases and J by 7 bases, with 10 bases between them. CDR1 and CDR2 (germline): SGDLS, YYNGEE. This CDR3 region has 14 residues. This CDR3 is CASSVGDNGGELFF. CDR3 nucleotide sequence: TGTGCCAGCAGCGTAGGGGACAACGGCGGGGAGCTGTTTTTT.

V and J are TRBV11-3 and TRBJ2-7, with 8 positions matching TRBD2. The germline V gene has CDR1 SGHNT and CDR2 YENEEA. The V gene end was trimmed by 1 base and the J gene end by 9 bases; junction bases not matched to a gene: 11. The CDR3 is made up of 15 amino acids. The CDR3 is CASSLVSGGPVGQYF. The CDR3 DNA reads TGTGCCAGCAGCTTAGTGAGCGGGGGCCCGGTAGGGCAGTACTTC.

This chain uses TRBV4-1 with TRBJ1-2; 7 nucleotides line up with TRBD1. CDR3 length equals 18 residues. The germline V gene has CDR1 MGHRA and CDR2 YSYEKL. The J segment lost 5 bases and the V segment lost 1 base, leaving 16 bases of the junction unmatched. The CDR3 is CASSQGPPEGAKLYGYTF. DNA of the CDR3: TGCGCCAGCAGCCAAGGGCCCCCCGAGGGGGCGAAGCTTTATGGCTACACCTTC.

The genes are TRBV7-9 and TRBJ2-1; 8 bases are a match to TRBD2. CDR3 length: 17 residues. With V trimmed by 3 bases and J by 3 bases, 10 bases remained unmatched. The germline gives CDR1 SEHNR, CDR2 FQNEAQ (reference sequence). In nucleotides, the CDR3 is TGTGCCAGCAGCTTTTTCTCGGGGGGGTTCATCTACAATGAGCAGTTCTTC. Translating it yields CASSFFSGGFIYNEQFF.

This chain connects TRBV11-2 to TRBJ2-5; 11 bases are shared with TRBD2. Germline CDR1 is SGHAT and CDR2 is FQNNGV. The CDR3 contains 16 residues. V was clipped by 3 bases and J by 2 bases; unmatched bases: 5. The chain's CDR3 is CASSFGLAGPQETQYF. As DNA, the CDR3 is TGTGCCAGCAGCTTCGGACTAGCGGGCCCACAAGAGACCCAGTACTTC. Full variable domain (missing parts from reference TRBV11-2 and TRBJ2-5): EAGVAQSPRYKIIEKRQSVAFWCNPISGHATLYWYQQILGQGPKLLIQFQNNGVVDDSQLPKDRFSAERLKGVDSTLKIQPAKLEDSAVYLCASSFGLAGPQETQYFGPGTRLLVL.

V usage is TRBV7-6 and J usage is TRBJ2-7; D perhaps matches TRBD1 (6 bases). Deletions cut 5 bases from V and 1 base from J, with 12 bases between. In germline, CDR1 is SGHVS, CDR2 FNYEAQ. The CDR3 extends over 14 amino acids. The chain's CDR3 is CASSPERGSYEQYF. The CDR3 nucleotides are TGTGCCAGCAGCCCGGAGAGGGGGTCCTACGAGCAGTACTTC.

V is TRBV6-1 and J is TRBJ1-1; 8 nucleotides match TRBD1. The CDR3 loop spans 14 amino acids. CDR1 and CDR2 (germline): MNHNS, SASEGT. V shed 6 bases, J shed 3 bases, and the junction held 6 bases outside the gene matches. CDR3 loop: CASRPTGGDTEAFF. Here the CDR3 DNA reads TGTGCCAGCAGACCAACAGGGGGGGACACTGAAGCTTTCTTT.

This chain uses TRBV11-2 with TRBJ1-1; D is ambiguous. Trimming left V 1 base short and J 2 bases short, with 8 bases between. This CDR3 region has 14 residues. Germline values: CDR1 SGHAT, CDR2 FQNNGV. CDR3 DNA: TGTGCCAGCAGCTTAGGGGCGACCAACACTGAAGCTTTCTTT. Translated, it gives CASSLGATNTEAFF.

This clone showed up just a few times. CDR3 nucleotide sequence: TGTGCCAGCAGTTACCGGGCGGGGGACACTGAAGCTTTCTTT. Translated, it gives CASSYRAGDTEAFF. This chain connects TRBV6-5 to TRBJ1-1; D may be TRBD1 (5 bases). Trimming took 2 bases from V and 3 from J, leaving 10 bases between them. The CDR3 consists of 14 residues. Per germline, CDR1 MNHEY and CDR2 SVGAGI.

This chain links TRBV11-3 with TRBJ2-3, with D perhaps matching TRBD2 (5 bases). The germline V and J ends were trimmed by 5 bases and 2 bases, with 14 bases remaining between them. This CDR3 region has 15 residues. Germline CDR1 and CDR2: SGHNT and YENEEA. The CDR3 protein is CASSRDGGFTDTQYF. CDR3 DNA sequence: TGTGCCAGCAGCCGCGACGGAGGATTCACAGATACGCAGTATTTT.

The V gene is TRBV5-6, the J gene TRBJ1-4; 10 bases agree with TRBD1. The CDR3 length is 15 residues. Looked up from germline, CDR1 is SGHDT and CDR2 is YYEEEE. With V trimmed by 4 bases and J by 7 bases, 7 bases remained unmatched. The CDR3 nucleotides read TGTGCCAGCAGCCCGGGACAGGGGCTACGTGAAAAACTGTTTTTT. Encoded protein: CASSPGQGLREKLFF. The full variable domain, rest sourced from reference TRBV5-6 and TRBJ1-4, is DAGVTQSPTHLIKTRGQQVTLRCSPKSGHDTVSWYQQALGQGPQFIFQYYEEEERQRGNFPDRFSGHQFPNYSSELNVNALLLGDSALYLCASSPGQGLREKLFFGSGTQLSVL.

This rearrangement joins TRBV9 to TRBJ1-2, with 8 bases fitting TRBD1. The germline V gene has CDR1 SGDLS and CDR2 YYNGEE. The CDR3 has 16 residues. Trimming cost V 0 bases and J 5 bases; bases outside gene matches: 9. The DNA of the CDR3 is TGTGCCAGCAGCGTAGGAGGACAGGGAAGAGGGTATGGCTACACCTTC. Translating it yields CASSVGGQGRGYGYTF. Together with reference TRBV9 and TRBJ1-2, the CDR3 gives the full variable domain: DSGVTQTPKHLITATGQRVTLRCSPRSGDLSVYWYQQSLDQGLQFLIQYYNGEERAKGNILERFSAQQFPDLHSELNLSSLELGDSALYFCASSVGGQGRGYGYTFGSGTRLTVV.

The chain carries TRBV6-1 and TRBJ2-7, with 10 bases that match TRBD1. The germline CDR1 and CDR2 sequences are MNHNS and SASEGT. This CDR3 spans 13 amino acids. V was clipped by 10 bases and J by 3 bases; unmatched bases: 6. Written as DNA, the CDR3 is TGTGCCACCGGGACAGGGGATGGCTACGAGCAGTACTTC. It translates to CATGTGDGYEQYF.

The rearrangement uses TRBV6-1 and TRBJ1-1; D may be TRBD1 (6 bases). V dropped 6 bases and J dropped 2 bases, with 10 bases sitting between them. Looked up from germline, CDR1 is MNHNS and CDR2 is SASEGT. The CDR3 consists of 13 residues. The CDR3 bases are TGTGCCAGCAGACAACAGGGTAACACTGAAGCTTTCTTT. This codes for CASRQQGNTEAFF.

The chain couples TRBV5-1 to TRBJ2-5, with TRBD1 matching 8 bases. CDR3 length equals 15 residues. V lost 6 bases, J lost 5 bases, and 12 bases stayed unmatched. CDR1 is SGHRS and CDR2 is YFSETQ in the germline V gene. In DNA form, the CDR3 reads TGCGCCAGCATAAGACAGGGGAGTAGTGGGGAGACCCAGTACTTC. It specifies CASIRQGSSGETQYF.

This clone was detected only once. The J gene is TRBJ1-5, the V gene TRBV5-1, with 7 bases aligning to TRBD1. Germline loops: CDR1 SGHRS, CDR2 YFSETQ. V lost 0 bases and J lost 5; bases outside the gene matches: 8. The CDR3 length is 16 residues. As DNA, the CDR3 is TGCGCCAGCAGCTTGGATGGCAGGGGGGTAGATCAGCCCCAGCATTTT. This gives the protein CASSLDGRGVDQPQHF.

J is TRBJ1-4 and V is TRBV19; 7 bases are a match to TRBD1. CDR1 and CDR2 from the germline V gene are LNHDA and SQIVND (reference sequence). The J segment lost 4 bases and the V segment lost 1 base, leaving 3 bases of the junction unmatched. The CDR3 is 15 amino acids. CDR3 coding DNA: TGTGCCAGTAGTATAGGGGGACAGAGTAATGAAAAACTGTTTTTT. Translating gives CASSIGGQSNEKLFF.

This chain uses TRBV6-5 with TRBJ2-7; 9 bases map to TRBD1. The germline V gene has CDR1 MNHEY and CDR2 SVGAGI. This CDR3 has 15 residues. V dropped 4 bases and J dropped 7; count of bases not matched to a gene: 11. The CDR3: CASSSGRDRVGEQYF. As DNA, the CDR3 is TGTGCCAGCAGTTCCGGACGGGACAGGGTAGGAGAGCAGTACTTC.

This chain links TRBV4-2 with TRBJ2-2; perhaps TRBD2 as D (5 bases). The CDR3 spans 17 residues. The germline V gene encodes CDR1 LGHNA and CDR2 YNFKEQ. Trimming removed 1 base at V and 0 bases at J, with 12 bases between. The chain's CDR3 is CASSQVSIASNTGELFF. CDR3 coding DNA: TGTGCCAGCAGCCAAGTGTCAATAGCGTCGAACACCGGGGAGCTGTTTTTT.

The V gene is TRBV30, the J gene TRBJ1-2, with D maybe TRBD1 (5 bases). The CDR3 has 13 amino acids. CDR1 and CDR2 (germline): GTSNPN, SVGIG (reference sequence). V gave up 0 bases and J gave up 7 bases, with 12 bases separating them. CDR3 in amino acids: CAWSVTQGSGYTF. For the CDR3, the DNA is TGTGCCTGGAGTGTAACCCAGGGCTCTGGCTACACCTTC.

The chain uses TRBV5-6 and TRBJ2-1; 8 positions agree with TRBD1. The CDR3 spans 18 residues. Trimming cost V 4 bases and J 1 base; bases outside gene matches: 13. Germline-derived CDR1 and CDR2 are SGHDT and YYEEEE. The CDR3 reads CASSMWDRTVTSYNEQFF. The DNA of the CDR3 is TGTGCCAGCAGCATGTGGGACAGGACAGTTACTTCCTACAATGAGCAGTTCTTC.

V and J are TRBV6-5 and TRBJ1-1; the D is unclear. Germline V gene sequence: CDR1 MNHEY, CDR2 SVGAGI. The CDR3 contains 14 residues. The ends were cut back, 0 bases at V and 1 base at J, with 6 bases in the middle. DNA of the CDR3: TGTGCCAGCAGTTACTCGGGCAGGAACACTGAAGCTTTCTTT. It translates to CASSYSGRNTEAFF.

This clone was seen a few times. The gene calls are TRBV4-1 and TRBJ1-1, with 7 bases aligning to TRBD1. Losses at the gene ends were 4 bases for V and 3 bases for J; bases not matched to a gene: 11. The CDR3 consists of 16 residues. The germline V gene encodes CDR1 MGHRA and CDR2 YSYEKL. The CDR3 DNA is TGCGCCAGCAGCCGCCTACTTCAGGGGGAAGACACTGAAGCTTTCTTT. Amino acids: CASSRLLQGEDTEAFF.

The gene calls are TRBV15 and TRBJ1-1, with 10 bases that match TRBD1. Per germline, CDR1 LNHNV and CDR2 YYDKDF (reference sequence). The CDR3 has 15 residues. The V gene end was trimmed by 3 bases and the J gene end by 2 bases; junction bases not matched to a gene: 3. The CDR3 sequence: CATSRRQGANTEAFF. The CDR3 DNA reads TGTGCCACCAGCAGGCGACAGGGGGCCAACACTGAAGCTTTCTTT.